This T cell receptor (beta chain) was documented in a study of blood T cell repertoires in COVID-19. About the study: Samples taken during acute and convalescent COVID-19 were collected in the United States, Italy and Spain.

Under the authors' procedure: Amplifying reference gene primers gave estimates of nucleated cell counts. Clones were sequenced by immunoSEQ multiplex PCR, and TCRdb holds only the in-frame ones, with some missing. Clone size and the V and J calls come from that table; the DNA yielded D and trimming. The table records roughly 300,000 clones, about nine tenths of them present only once. The CDR3 has 14 residues. The J segment lost 7 bases and the V segment lost 5 bases, leaving 2 bases of the junction unmatched. Germline V gives CDR1 SGDLS, CDR2 YYNGEE. Living in under 30 US areas, the participants were between roughly 18 and 89 years of age. Recovered status in Cohort 3 required two negative PCRs, clearance, or symptom resolution.

The TCR sequence derives from a man between 25 and 39 years old who had recovered from COVID-19. The chain has TRBV9 and TRBJ2-1, with 14 bases lining up with TRBD2. Sequenced material: PBMCs or T cells enriched from blood (not recorded which). The CDR3 DNA sequence: TGTGCCAGCAGGGGGACTAGCGGGAGTAATGAGCAGTTCTTC. Translated, it gives CASRGTSGSNEQFF.